This entry features one T cell receptor (beta chain) sequence. Seattle patient enrollment occurred during active infection, with longitudinal follow-up thereafter. This specimen belongs to a study of blood T cell repertoires in COVID-19. In the study overall: COVID-19 samples from acute and convalescent phases originated in the United States, Italy and Spain. Sample material is recorded as cDNA or gDNA derived from T cells, B-cell-depleted T cells, or PBMCs.

V lost 0 bases to trimming and J lost 6 bases, with 14 bases between them. There are 14 residues in the CDR3. CDR1 is GTSNPN, CDR2 SVGIG, per germline (reference sequence). Here immunoSEQ multiplex PCR was the method, and the copy in TCRdb shows in-frame clones only, minus some. The sample lists a few hundred thousand clones, 83% occurring once. What was sequenced was peripheral blood. The rearrangement links TRBV30 to TRBJ1-2, with D maybe TRBD1 (6 bases). The sequence was collected from a woman aged 25 to 45 with COVID-19, enrolled during active disease. CDR3 nucleotide sequence: TGTGCCTGGAGTGTAATCGGGGGGCTCGATGGCTACACCTTC. Translation: CAWSVIGGLDGYTF.